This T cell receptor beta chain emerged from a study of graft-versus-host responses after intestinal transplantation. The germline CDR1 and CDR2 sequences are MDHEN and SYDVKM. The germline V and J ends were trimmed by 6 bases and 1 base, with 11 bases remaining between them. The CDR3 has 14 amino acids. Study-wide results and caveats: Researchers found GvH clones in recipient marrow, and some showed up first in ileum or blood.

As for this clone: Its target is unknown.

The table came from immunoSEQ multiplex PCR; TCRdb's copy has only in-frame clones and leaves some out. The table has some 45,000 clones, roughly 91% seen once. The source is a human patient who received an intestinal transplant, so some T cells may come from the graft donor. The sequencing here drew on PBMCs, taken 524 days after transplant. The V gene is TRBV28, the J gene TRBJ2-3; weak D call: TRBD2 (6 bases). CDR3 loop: CASRRGDGTDTQYF. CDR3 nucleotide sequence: TGTGCCAGCAGGCGGGGCGACGGCACAGATACGCAGTATTTT.